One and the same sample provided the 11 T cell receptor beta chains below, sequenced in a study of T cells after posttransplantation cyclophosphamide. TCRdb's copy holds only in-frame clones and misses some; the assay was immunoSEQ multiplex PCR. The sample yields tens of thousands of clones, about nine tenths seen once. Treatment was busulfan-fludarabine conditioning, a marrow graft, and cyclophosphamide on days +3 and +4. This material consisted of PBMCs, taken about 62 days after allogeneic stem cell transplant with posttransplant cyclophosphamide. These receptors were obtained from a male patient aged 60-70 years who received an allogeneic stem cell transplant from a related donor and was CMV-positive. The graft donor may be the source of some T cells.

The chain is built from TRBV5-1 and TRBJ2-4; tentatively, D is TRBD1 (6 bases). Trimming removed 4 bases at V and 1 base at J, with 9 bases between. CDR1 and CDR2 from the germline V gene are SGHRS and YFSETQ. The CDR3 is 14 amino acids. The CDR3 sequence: CASSKGEAKNIQYF. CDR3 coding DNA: TGCGCCAGCAGCAAGGGGGAGGCCAAAAACATTCAGTACTTC.

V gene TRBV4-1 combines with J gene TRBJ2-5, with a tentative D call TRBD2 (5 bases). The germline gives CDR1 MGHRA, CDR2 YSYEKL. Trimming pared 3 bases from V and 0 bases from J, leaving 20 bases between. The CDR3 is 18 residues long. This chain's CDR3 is CASSQPFLLLADQETQYF. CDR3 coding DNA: TGCGCCAGCAGCCAGCCCTTTCTACTTCTAGCCGACCAAGAGACCCAGTACTTC.

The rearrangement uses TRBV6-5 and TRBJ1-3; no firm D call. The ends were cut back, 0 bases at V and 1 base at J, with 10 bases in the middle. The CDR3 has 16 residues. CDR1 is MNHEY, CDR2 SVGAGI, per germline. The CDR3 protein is CASSYSPLASGNTIYF. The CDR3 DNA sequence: TGTGCCAGCAGTTACTCACCCCTAGCATCTGGAAACACCATATATTTT.

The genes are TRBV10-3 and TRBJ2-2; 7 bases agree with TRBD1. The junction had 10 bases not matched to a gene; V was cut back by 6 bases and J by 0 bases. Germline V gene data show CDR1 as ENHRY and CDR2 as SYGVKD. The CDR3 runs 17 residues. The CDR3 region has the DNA TGTGCCATCAGCAGACAGGGTCCCCCCGCGAACACCGGGGAGCTGTTTTTT. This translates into CAISRQGPPANTGELFF.

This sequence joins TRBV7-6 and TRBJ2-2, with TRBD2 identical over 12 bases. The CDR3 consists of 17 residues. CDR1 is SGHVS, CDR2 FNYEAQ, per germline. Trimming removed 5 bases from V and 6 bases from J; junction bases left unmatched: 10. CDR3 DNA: TGTGCCAGCAGCCCCGATCTAGCGGGGGGGCTGGCCGGGGAGCTGTTTTTT. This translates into CASSPDLAGGLAGELFF.

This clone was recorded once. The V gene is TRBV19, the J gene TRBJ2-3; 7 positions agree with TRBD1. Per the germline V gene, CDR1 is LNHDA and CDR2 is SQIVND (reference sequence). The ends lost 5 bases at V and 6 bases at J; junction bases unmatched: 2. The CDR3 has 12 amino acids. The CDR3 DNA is TGTGCCAGTAGTCCAGGGGGTGATACGCAGTATTTT. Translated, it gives CASSPGGDTQYF.

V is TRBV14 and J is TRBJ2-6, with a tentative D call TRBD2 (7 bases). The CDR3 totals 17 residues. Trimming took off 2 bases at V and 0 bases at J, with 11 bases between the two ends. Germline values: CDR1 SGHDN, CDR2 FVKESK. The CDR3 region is CASSQRGGNSGANVLTF. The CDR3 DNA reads TGTGCCAGCAGCCAAAGGGGGGGAAACTCTGGGGCCAACGTCCTGACTTTC.

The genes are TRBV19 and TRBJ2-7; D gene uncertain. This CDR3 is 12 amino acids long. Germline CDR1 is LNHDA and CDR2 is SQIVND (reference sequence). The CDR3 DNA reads TGTGTTTGGCCGACGAGGAAATACGAGCAGTACGTC. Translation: CVWPTRKYEQYV.

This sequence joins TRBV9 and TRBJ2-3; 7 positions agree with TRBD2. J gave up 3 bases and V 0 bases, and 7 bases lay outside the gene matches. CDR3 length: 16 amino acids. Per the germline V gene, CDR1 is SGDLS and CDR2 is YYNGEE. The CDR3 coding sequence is TGTGCCAGCAGCGTAGTCGCTAGCGGTAGGACAGATACGCAGTATTTT. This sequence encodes CASSVVASGRTDTQYF.

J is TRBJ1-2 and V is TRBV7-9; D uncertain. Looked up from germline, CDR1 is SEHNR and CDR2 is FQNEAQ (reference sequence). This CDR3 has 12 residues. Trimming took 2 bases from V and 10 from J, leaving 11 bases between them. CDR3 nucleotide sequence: TGTGCCAGCAGCTTAACTGGTTTTGACTACACCTTC. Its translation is CASSLTGFDYTF.

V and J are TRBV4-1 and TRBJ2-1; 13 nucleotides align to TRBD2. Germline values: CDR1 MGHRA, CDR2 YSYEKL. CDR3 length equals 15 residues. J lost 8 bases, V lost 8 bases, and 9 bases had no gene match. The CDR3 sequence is CASEQTSGGSDEQFF. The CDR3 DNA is TGCGCCAGCGAACAGACTAGCGGGGGGTCGGATGAGCAGTTCTTC.